This entry describes one T cell receptor beta chain. The authors' processing: Reference gene primer amplification gave nucleated cell count estimates. Here immunoSEQ multiplex PCR was the method, and the copy in TCRdb shows in-frame clones only, minus some. The V and J calls and the clone size are those of that table, but D and trimming were determined from the DNA. The sample has a few hundred thousand clones, 75% to 90% seen once. This entry belongs to a study of blood T cell repertoires in COVID-19. The wider study: The United States, Italy and Spain were the sources of the acute and convalescent COVID-19 samples. T cells, B-cell-depleted T cells, or PBMCs supplied cDNA or gDNA.

This CDR3 spans 16 amino acids. The germline V gene has CDR1 KGHSH and CDR2 LQKENI. After removal of 2 bases from V and 2 bases from J, the junction contained 6 bases not matched to a gene. The chain links TRBV18 to TRBJ2-3, with 8 nucleotides matching TRBD2. The receptor comes from a woman aged 40-49 years who had recovered from COVID-19. Sequenced input: peripheral blood. The CDR3 protein is CASSPSLAGHTDTQYF. The CDR3 DNA is TGTGCCAGCTCACCAAGCCTAGCGGGCCACACAGATACGCAGTATTTT.